The 18 T cell receptor beta chains presented below share a single source sample, sequenced in a study of blood T cell repertoires in COVID-19. Assay: immunoSEQ multiplex PCR; the TCRdb copy retains only in-frame clones and omits some. Among tens of thousands of clones, around 89% were seen once, and the ten largest hold around 15%. The material sequenced was peripheral blood. These receptors originate from a man between 65 and 85 years old with active COVID-19.

This sequence joins TRBV6-5 and TRBJ2-7; maybe TRBD1 (6 bases). Deletions cut 6 bases from V and 2 bases from J, with 8 bases between. CDR3 length: 12 amino acids. Looked up from germline, CDR1 is MNHEY and CDR2 is SVGAGI. The DNA of the CDR3 is TGTGCCAGCAGAAGGACAGCCTACGAGCAGTACTTC. This sequence encodes CASRRTAYEQYF.

The V and J genes are TRBV5-1 and TRBJ2-2, with 8 bases identical to TRBD2. Losses at the gene ends were 4 bases for V and 0 bases for J; bases not matched to a gene: 14. This CDR3 comprises 19 residues. Germline loops: CDR1 SGHRS, CDR2 YFSETQ. The CDR3 DNA sequence: TGCGCCAGCAGCCCCAGGTCGCTAGCGGGCGCCGCGAACACCGGGGAGCTGTTTTTT. Protein product: CASSPRSLAGAANTGELFF.

V is TRBV4-1 and J is TRBJ1-5; tentative D call: TRBD1 (5 bases). Trimming took off 4 bases at V and 5 bases at J, with 18 bases between the two ends. The CDR3 covers 16 residues. Germline-derived CDR1 and CDR2 are MGHRA and YSYEKL. The CDR3 DNA follows: TGCGCCAGCAGCCTTCAGGACATGCAAGGAGATCAGCCCCAGCATTTT. This codes for CASSLQDMQGDQPQHF.

This chain links TRBV3-1 (or the pseudogene TRBV3-2) with TRBJ2-6; tentatively, D is TRBD2 (5 bases). The V gene's germline CDR1 is LGHDT and CDR2 YNNKEL (reference sequence). This CDR3 contains 17 residues. Trimming shortened V by 0 bases and J by 2 bases, and 11 bases separated the two germline ends. CDR3 in DNA: TGTGCCAGCAGCCAAGAAGGTGTCGGGACTGGGGCCAACGTCCTGACTTTC. This codes for CASSQEGVGTGANVLTF.

V usage is TRBV19 and J usage is TRBJ2-1; tentative D call: TRBD1 (7 bases). The germline V gene encodes CDR1 LNHDA and CDR2 SQIVND (reference sequence). The CDR3 loop spans 17 amino acids. Trimming pared 8 bases from V and 9 bases from J, leaving 29 bases between. CDR3 coding DNA: TGTGCCAGTCATTACGAGGTGGGCAGGGGGACTTTTAGTGAGCAGTTCTTC. Protein product: CASHYEVGRGTFSEQFF. The full variable domain, rest sourced from reference TRBV19 and TRBJ2-1, is DGGITQSPKYLFRKEGQNVTLSCEQNLNHDAMYWYRQDPGQGLRLIYYSQIVNDFQKGDIAEGYSVSREKKESFPLTVTSAQKNPTAFYLCASHYEVGRGTFSEQFFGPGTRLTVL.

The chain is built from TRBV25-1 and TRBJ1-1; D not certain. Trimming took off 2 bases at V and 3 bases at J, with 22 bases between the two ends. This CDR3 is 18 amino acids long. CDR1 is MGHDK, CDR2 SYGVNS, per germline. The CDR3 DNA sequence: TGTGCCAGCAGTGAACTGCCTCGGGGTGAGGGTAGCGACACTGAAGCTTTCTTT. Translated: CASSELPRGEGSDTEAFF.

The chain combines TRBV11-2 with TRBJ1-4, with a weak D call TRBD1 (5 bases). Trimming left V 1 base short and J 7 bases short, with 10 bases between. Germline CDR1 SGHAT, CDR2 FQNNGV. This CDR3 is built from 14 residues. The CDR3 spells CASSLGLRGEKLFF. The CDR3 bases are TGTGCCAGCAGCTTAGGTCTTAGGGGTGAAAAACTGTTTTTT.

The chain carries TRBV5-5 and TRBJ1-6; D not certain. CDR3 size: 15 residues. Between the trimmed V and J ends, which lost 5 bases and 9 bases, there was a span of 18 bases. CDR1 and CDR2 from the germline V gene are SGHKS and YYEKEE (reference sequence). The DNA of the CDR3 is TGTGCCAGCAGTTATTACAGCACTGGAAGTTCACCCCTCCACTTT. Amino acids: CASSYYSTGSSPLHF.

V is TRBV7-9 and J is TRBJ1-4, with a tentative D call TRBD1 (6 bases). Germline V gene data show CDR1 as SEHNR and CDR2 as FQNEAQ (reference sequence). The V end lost 2 bases, the J end lost 8 bases, and 12 bases lay between the germline ends. The CDR3 has 14 amino acids. CDR3 in amino acids: CASSLRSGVEKLFF. The CDR3 region has the DNA TGTGCCAGCAGCTTAAGGTCAGGGGTGGAAAAACTGTTTTTT.

This clone came up once. The CDR3 loop is CASSVVGGDNEQFF. The DNA for the CDR3 is TGTGCCAGCAGCGTAGTTGGAGGGGACAATGAGCAGTTCTTC. This chain joins TRBV9 and TRBJ2-1, with D possibly TRBD2 on 6 matching bases. CDR3 length: 14 amino acids. V was pared by 0 bases and J by 5 bases, with 9 bases between. Germline loops: CDR1 SGDLS, CDR2 YYNGEE. The full variable domain, with the rest looked up from reference TRBV9 and TRBJ2-1, is DSGVTQTPKHLITATGQRVTLRCSPRSGDLSVYWYQQSLDQGLQFLIQYYNGEERAKGNILERFSAQQFPDLHSELNLSSLELGDSALYFCASSVVGGDNEQFFGPGTRLTVL.

The chain links TRBV3-1 (or the pseudogene TRBV3-2) to TRBJ1-1, with D perhaps matching TRBD1 (6 bases). CDR1 is LGHDT and CDR2 is YNNKEL in the germline V gene (reference sequence). CDR3 length equals 14 residues. V lost 1 base and J lost 3, with 9 bases in between. The CDR3 is CASSQGGGDTEAFF. In nucleotides, the CDR3 is TGTGCCAGCAGCCAAGGAGGGGGGGACACTGAAGCTTTCTTT.

The chain carries TRBV18 and TRBJ1-6; D remains ambiguous. The V end was cut by 8 bases, the J end by 2 bases, with 13 bases between. Per germline, CDR1 KGHSH and CDR2 LQKENI. The CDR3 loop spans 15 amino acids. As DNA, the CDR3 is TGTGCCAGCGCTACTGACAATACCTATAATTCACCCCTCCACTTT. Its protein product is CASATDNTYNSPLHF.

This chain connects TRBV9 to TRBJ2-2, with 7 bases identical to TRBD1. Per the germline V gene, CDR1 is SGDLS and CDR2 is YYNGEE. CDR3 length: 15 amino acids. J gave up 3 bases and V 0 bases, and 2 bases lay outside the gene matches. The CDR3 nucleotides are TGTGCCAGCAGCGTAGGAGGGGGCGACACCGGGGAGCTGTTTTTT. This encodes CASSVGGGDTGELFF. Variable domain in full (rest from reference TRBV9 and TRBJ2-2): DSGVTQTPKHLITATGQRVTLRCSPRSGDLSVYWYQQSLDQGLQFLIQYYNGEERAKGNILERFSAQQFPDLHSELNLSSLELGDSALYFCASSVGGGDTGELFFGEGSRLTVL.

The chain links TRBV24-1 to TRBJ2-7; TRBD2 might be the D (5 bases). Trimming left V 7 bases short and J 2 bases short, with 8 bases between. The germline CDR1 and CDR2 sequences are KGHDR and SFDVKD. CDR3 length: 12 residues. CDR3 bases: TGTGCCACCAGGACTACTACCTACGAGCAGTACTTC. As protein: CATRTTTYEQYF.

This sequence joins TRBV7-3 and TRBJ2-2; TRBD1 agrees at 9 bases. This CDR3 comprises 16 residues. V lost 7 bases and J lost 4; bases outside the gene matches: 10. Germline-derived CDR1 and CDR2 are SGHTA and FQGTGA. The CDR3 nucleotides read TGTGCCAGCACCCGACAGGGGGACATCGGCACCGGGGAGCTGTTTTTT. It is translated as CASTRQGDIGTGELFF.

The CDR3 is CASSRTDNQPQHF. The CDR3 DNA reads TGTGCCAGCTCTCGGACAGATAATCAGCCCCAGCATTTT. V and J are TRBV18 and TRBJ1-5, with D possibly TRBD1 on 6 matching bases. V was pared by 6 bases and J by 4 bases, with 10 bases between. Germline CDR1 is KGHSH and CDR2 is LQKENI. The CDR3 is 13 residues long.

V is TRBV7-8 and J is TRBJ2-1; 9 bases align to TRBD2. Trimming at V came to 4 bases and at J to 4 bases, leaving 5 bases not matched to a gene. This CDR3 comprises 15 residues. The V gene's germline CDR1 is SGHVS and CDR2 FQNEAQ. For the CDR3, the DNA is TGTGCCAGCAGCTGGGAGCGGGGGGCGTACAATGAGCAGTTCTTC. This translates into CASSWERGAYNEQFF.

J is TRBJ1-1 and V is TRBV6-1; D possibly corresponds to TRBD1 (6 bases). Germline values: CDR1 MNHNS, CDR2 SASEGT. Deletions cut 5 bases from V and 4 bases from J, with 20 bases between. The CDR3 spans 16 residues. The CDR3 spells CASSKGTGQGSTEAFF. The CDR3 DNA follows: TGTGCCAGCAGTAAAGGGACGGGGCAGGGGAGCACTGAAGCTTTCTTT.